This TCR beta chain came from a study of memory CD4+ T cells and cytomegalovirus serostatus. Study summary: This sample comes from healthy Belgian adults, about 10 CMV seropositive, about 25 seronegative.

Repertoires were generated with immunoSEQ multiplex PCR, while TCRdb's copy carries only in-frame clones and drops some. The data show approximately 56,000 clones, 82% seen once. The sort gate was single viable CD3+CD4+CD8-CD45RO+ cells for memory CD4+ T cells. Serum IgG to CMV pp150, pp28, p38 and p52 defined serostatus. The CDR3 spans 12 residues. Per the germline V gene, CDR1 is SGHRS and CDR2 is YFSETQ. The V and J ends lost 2 bases and 8 bases respectively, with 10 bases between them. This clone was observed a handful of times. Its antigen is unidentified. Study outcomes and limitations: The CMV-associated TCR signature appears largely within the CD4+ memory repertoire. Of under 200 reported CMV TCRbeta sequences, 67 were found in memory CD4+ repertoires.

The receptor comes from an adult in good health and CMV-seronegative. The source material was memory CD4+ T cells from blood. The chain carries TRBV5-1 and TRBJ1-2; no clear D gene. This CDR3 reads CASSFASGGYTF. The CDR3 coding sequence is TGCGCCAGCAGCTTTGCGTCCGGGGGCTACACCTTC.